This T cell receptor (beta chain) appears in the sequencing data of a study of T cells after yellow fever vaccination (dated by TCRdb to about 2019). Background on the whole study: The SMART-Seq v4 Ultra Low Input RNA kit was used to prepare libraries from fractions with low cell numbers. To follow T-cell clones before and after primary and booster YFV17D yellow fever vaccination, bulk TCR alpha and beta repertoires were sequenced over time. Bulk PBMC replicates and cell subsets were isolated from blood drawn at multiple timepoints before and after both primary and secondary immunization. Two healthy male donors, one aged 18 to 30 and one aged 30 to 40 years, were included in the cohort. Overall study outcomes, separate from this receptor: The secondary T-cell response was found to be weaker but faster than the primary response, with a peak reached on day 5 rather than on day 15. Computational filtering was needed because FACS-sorted repertoires could contain abundant contaminating clonotypes from the bulk population. Most clones expanded after primary vaccination were re-detected after the booster (just under 97% of CD4 and more than 70% of CD8), suggesting broad memory maintenance. Because only a couple of donors were included in the study, the extent to which the findings can be generalized is limited. A small share of clonotypes was detected in both CD4 and CD8 compartments, with the overlap likely arising from convergent recombination.

This clonotype was counted a few times. What this receptor recognizes is not known. No base-level quality is on record; no much larger clone is a single base apart. The sample's treatment or condition, from its label and the paper: live attenuated yellow fever vaccine strain. Two biological replicates of bulk PBMCs were collected at each blood-draw timepoint. A standard Ficoll-Paque protocol was used to isolate PBMCs from peripheral blood. RNA was extracted with TriZol from bulk PBMCs, CD4 and CD8 fractions, and dextramer-positive and dextramer-negative fractions. TCR cDNA was synthesized by 5'RACE template switching, through which a universal primer site and unique molecular identifiers were introduced. Priming for cDNA synthesis came from both the TCR alpha and TCR beta constant segments. Library amplification used two PCR steps, and the second PCR step added sample barcodes and sequencing adapters. Sequencing of libraries was performed on Illumina HiSeq 2500 (2x100 bp) or NovaSeq (2x150 bp). The published analysis was carried out like this. MIGEC was used to demultiplex reads and collapse the reads into UMI consensus sequences, and MiXCR was used for V(D)J alignment. Clonotypes responding to the vaccine were identified with edgeR on replicate PBMC samples, with the criteria of FDR below 0.01 and a log2 fold change above 5 up to day 15. CD4 or CD8 identity was assigned to each bulk clonotype according to whether the clonotype was present at higher abundance in the sequenced CD4 repertoire or the sequenced CD8 repertoire. TCRdb reprocessed the public reads (quality trimming at Q25 with fastp, clone calling with MiXCR) and kept in-frame beta chains. When rows share a CDR3 protein, they turn into one entry using the most common DNA and genes. TCRdb's processing, not the authors', yielded these V and J calls. This sample has some 350,000 distinct CDR3 sequences in its table, and 6.2% of those were observed once. Of the sample, 14% to 15% is held by the ten largest clones.

V loses 6 bases of germline sequence and J loses 0 bases, and the interval between the two ends is 9 bases. Based on the germline V gene, the CDR1 and CDR2 sequences are MNHEY and SVGEGT. The CDR3 holds 14 amino acids from the cysteine to the phenylalanine. Only the CDR3 DNA stays, 42 bases, in frame from base 1. The sequencing used PBMCs, collected 5 days after the yellow fever booster vaccination. The TCR sequence derives from a man younger than 40 who received the YFV17D yellow fever vaccine. This sequence uses TRBV6-2 or TRBV6-3 and TRBJ1-3; the D gene is perhaps TRBD1, on 5 matching bases. The sequence in DNA is TGTGCCAGCAGCCCGGACATCTCTGGAAACACCATATATTTT. Translated, it reads CASSPDISGNTIYF.